What follows are 24 T cell receptor beta chains derived from one specimen sequenced in a study of beta chain features in type 1 diabetes. Whole-study results and caveats: TCRB CDR3s from Type 1 diabetes patients were moderately but significantly shorter in all four CD4+ subsets.

As every portion of the isolated RNA was reverse transcribed, the sequencing read expressed TCRB transcripts. Method: immunoSEQ multiplex PCR; TCRdb's copy keeps in-frame clones and lacks some. Of 200,000 to 300,000 clones in the sample, about a fifth were seen once. Their recognized antigens are unknown. Sequenced material: naive CD4+ T cells from blood. The receptors come from a woman aged 40 to 50 with type 1 diabetes.

This clone has a handful of counts. The rearrangement joins TRBV15 to TRBJ2-7; 10 bases fit TRBD2. The trim removed 1 base at V and 6 bases at J, leaving 15 bases unmatched. CDR3 length: 18 residues. The germline V gene encodes CDR1 LNHNV and CDR2 YYDKDF (reference sequence). Written as DNA, the CDR3 is TGTGCCACCAGCAGAGCTCGGACTAGCGGCCGGACCCGGGGCGAGCAGTACTTC. Protein product: CATSRARTSGRTRGEQYF.

This chain links TRBV29-1 with TRBJ1-5; 8 bases match TRBD1. The V segment lost 6 bases and the J segment 8 bases; nucleotides outside the gene matches: 6. From germline, CDR1 is SQVTM and CDR2 ANQGSEA. The length of the CDR3 is 12 residues. The CDR3 DNA reads TGCAGCGTAGGACAGGGCGGGGAGCCCCAGCATTTT. Translated, it gives CSVGQGGEPQHF.

The chain employs TRBV19 and TRBJ2-5; 8 nucleotides align to TRBD2. Germline V gene sequence: CDR1 LNHDA, CDR2 SQIVND (reference sequence). Losses at the gene ends were 9 bases for V and 3 bases for J; bases not matched to a gene: 6. The CDR3 is 13 residues long. The CDR3 DNA reads as TGTGCCAGCGCAGCGGGGGACGAAGAGACCCAGTACTTC. This encodes CASAAGDEETQYF.

This clone appeared a few times. The J gene is TRBJ2-1, the V gene TRBV5-4; 12 bases are shared with TRBD2. Per germline, CDR1 SGHNT and CDR2 YYREEE (reference sequence). This CDR3 is 19 amino acids long. The junction had 9 bases not matched to a gene; V was cut back by 2 bases and J by 0 bases. The CDR3 nucleotides are TGTGCCAGCAGCTTACCGGGACTAGCGGGCCCGAGCTCCTACAATGAGCAGTTCTTC. This gives the protein CASSLPGLAGPSSYNEQFF.

This clone was seen a few times. The chain recombines TRBV28 with TRBJ1-2; D is undetermined. Germline V gives CDR1 MDHEN, CDR2 SYDVKM. The CDR3 sequence is 13 residues long. V lost 5 bases and J 5 bases, leaving 12 bases between the germline ends. The CDR3 sequence: CASSETLGYGYTF. DNA for the CDR3: TGTGCCAGCAGTGAGACACTTGGGTATGGCTACACCTTC.

The V gene is TRBV30, the J gene TRBJ2-1; D gene unclear. The CDR3 is 10 amino acids. Trimming stripped 2 bases from V and 7 bases from J, with 3 bases between. The germline V gene has CDR1 GTSNPN and CDR2 SVGIG (reference sequence). CDR3 amino acids: CAWSRNEQFF. In nucleotides, the CDR3 is TGTGCCTGGAGTCGGAATGAGCAGTTCTTC.

The rearrangement uses TRBV25-1 and TRBJ2-1; weak D call: TRBD1 (5 bases). CDR3 length equals 13 residues. CDR1 and CDR2 from the germline V gene are MGHDK and SYGVNS. Between the trimmed V and J ends, which lost 8 bases and 0 bases, there was a span of 8 bases. CDR3 in DNA: TGTGCCAGCCTAGGGGTCTCCTACAATGAGCAGTTCTTC. This encodes CASLGVSYNEQFF.

The V call is TRBV2, the J call TRBJ2-1, with 8 bases that match TRBD2. Germline V lookup: CDR1 SNHLY, CDR2 FYNNEI. The CDR3 length is 14 residues. V was clipped by 6 bases and J by 2 bases; unmatched bases: 3. The CDR3 is CASRLTSAYNEQFF. CDR3 sequence (DNA): TGTGCCAGCAGACTGACTAGCGCCTACAATGAGCAGTTCTTC.

This chain links TRBV25-1 with TRBJ1-4; 10 nucleotides match TRBD1. V shed 3 bases and J 11 bases; nucleotides not matched to a gene: 3. The CDR3 consists of 13 residues. CDR1 MGHDK and CDR2 SYGVNS come from the germline V gene. CDR3 nucleotides: TGTGCCAGCAGTGACCCGGGACAGGGGAAACTGTTTTTT. This gives the protein CASSDPGQGKLFF.

This clone showed up just a few times. This sequence joins TRBV7-6 and TRBJ2-5, with 10 nucleotides matching TRBD2. Germline V gives CDR1 SGHVS, CDR2 FNYEAQ. The ends lost 6 bases at V and 1 base at J; junction bases unmatched: 5. CDR3 length: 15 amino acids. The CDR3: CASRQTSGSQETQYF. CDR3 sequence (DNA): TGTGCCAGCAGACAGACTAGCGGGTCCCAAGAGACCCAGTACTTC.

This clone was counted only a few times. This chain uses TRBV2 with TRBJ2-7; the D is unclear. The CDR3 runs 12 residues. The V end lost 5 bases, the J end lost 8 bases, and 13 bases lay between the germline ends. Germline-derived CDR1 and CDR2 are SNHLY and FYNNEI. The CDR3 protein is CASSSAGQKQYF. DNA for the CDR3: TGTGCCAGCAGTTCCGCTGGGCAGAAGCAGTACTTC.

The chain has TRBV28 and TRBJ1-2, with TRBD1 identical over 8 bases. The CDR3 has 15 amino acids. The V gene's germline CDR1 is MDHEN and CDR2 SYDVKM. The ends lost 6 bases at V and 3 bases at J; junction bases unmatched: 9. DNA for the CDR3: TGTGCCAGCAGGCCAACCGGGACAGGCTACTATGGCTACACCTTC. Translating gives CASRPTGTGYYGYTF.

V is TRBV7-2 and J is TRBJ1-5; 7 bases align to TRBD1. Germline values: CDR1 SGHTA, CDR2 FQGNSA. The V and J ends lost 5 bases and 2 bases, in that order; junction bases with no gene match: 6. The CDR3 runs to 15 residues. The CDR3 sequence is CASSLTGDGNQPQHF. The CDR3 coding sequence is TGTGCCAGCAGCCTAACAGGGGATGGCAATCAGCCCCAGCATTTT.

This clone was seen more than once but under ten times. The chain uses TRBV2 and TRBJ1-5; the match to TRBD1 covers 8 bases. Looked up from germline, CDR1 is SNHLY and CDR2 is FYNNEI. V trimming: 2 bases; J trimming: 5 bases; junction bases outside the gene matches: 5. The CDR3 is 15 residues long. The CDR3 DNA is TGTGCCAGCAGTGAAAACAGGGGGGGCGATCAGCCCCAGCATTTT. Translation gives CASSENRGGDQPQHF.

The chain is built from TRBV7-6 and TRBJ2-1; 11 positions agree with TRBD2. CDR3 length: 12 amino acids. Germline trimming cut 11 bases from V and 8 bases from J; bases unmatched to any gene: 5. Germline CDR1 SGHVS, CDR2 FNYEAQ. CDR3 protein: CAVAGGWDEQFF. CDR3 DNA: TGTGCCGTAGCGGGAGGGTGGGATGAGCAGTTCTTC.

The V and J genes are TRBV2 and TRBJ2-2; 8 positions match TRBD1. The germline gives CDR1 SNHLY, CDR2 FYNNEI. Germline trimming cut 9 bases from V and 6 bases from J; bases unmatched to any gene: 9. CDR3 length equals 14 residues. Here the CDR3 DNA reads TGTGCCAGTCAGCGGACAGGGTTGGCCGGGGAGCTGTTTTTT. It is translated as CASQRTGLAGELFF.

The gene calls are TRBV9 and TRBJ2-2; weak D call: TRBD2 (5 bases). Trimming removed 3 bases at V and 0 bases at J, with 12 bases between. The CDR3 sequence is 16 residues long. Per the germline V gene, CDR1 is SGDLS and CDR2 is YYNGEE. DNA for the CDR3: TGTGCCAGCAGCGGACGGACGGGATCGAACACCGGGGAGCTGTTTTTT. This encodes CASSGRTGSNTGELFF.

This clone was seen only a few times. The chain couples TRBV5-1 to TRBJ2-1, with D perhaps matching TRBD1 (7 bases). There are 14 residues in the CDR3. The germline V and J ends were trimmed by 2 bases and 7 bases, with 13 bases remaining between them. The V gene's germline CDR1 is SGHRS and CDR2 YFSETQ. This chain's CDR3 is CASSFLSGGNEQFF. As DNA, the CDR3 is TGCGCCAGCAGCTTCCTGTCAGGGGGGAATGAGCAGTTCTTC.

This clone has a handful of counts. J is TRBJ2-5 and V is TRBV7-9, with TRBD1 matching over 11 bases. J lost 1 base, V lost 5 bases, and 6 bases had no gene match. CDR3 size: 16 residues. The germline gives CDR1 SEHNR, CDR2 FQNEAQ (reference sequence). CDR3 sequence reads: CASSIPGQGVQETQYF. The CDR3 DNA follows: TGTGCCAGCAGCATACCGGGACAGGGGGTCCAAGAGACCCAGTACTTC. The entire variable domain, with the rest obtained from reference TRBV7-9 and TRBJ2-5, is as follows: DTGVSQNPRHKITKRGQNVTFRCDPISEHNRLYWYRQTLGQGPEFLTYFQNEAQLEKSRLLSDRFSAERPKGSFSTLEIQRTEQGDSAMYLCASSIPGQGVQETQYFGPGTRLLVL.

This clone appeared a few times. This rearrangement joins TRBV29-1 to TRBJ1-2, with TRBD1 matching 8 bases. This CDR3 has 12 residues. From germline, CDR1 is SQVTM and CDR2 ANQGSEA. V lost 4 bases, J lost 3 bases, and 1 base stayed unmatched. The CDR3 DNA reads TGCAGCGTTGGGGGACAGGACTATGGCTACACCTTC. Its protein product is CSVGGQDYGYTF.

This clone was seen a handful of times. The chain carries TRBV5-6 and TRBJ2-1, with a weak D call TRBD1 (5 bases). The germline V gene encodes CDR1 SGHDT and CDR2 YYEEEE. The CDR3 extends over 15 amino acids. The V end lost 0 bases, the J end lost 3 bases, and 10 bases lay between the germline ends. The CDR3 reads CASSLGDRGYNEQFF. The CDR3 DNA is TGTGCCAGCAGCTTGGGGGATAGGGGCTACAATGAGCAGTTCTTC.

A few counts support this clone. The J gene is TRBJ2-2, the V gene TRBV2; D not certain. This CDR3 spans 14 amino acids. From germline, CDR1 is SNHLY and CDR2 FYNNEI. V lost 1 base, J lost 6 bases, and 9 bases lay in between. CDR3: CASSEGVTPGELFF. The CDR3 bases are TGTGCCAGCAGTGAAGGCGTTACCCCCGGGGAGCTGTTTTTT. The full variable domain, with the rest looked up from reference TRBV2 and TRBJ2-2, is EPEVTQTPSHQVTQMGQEVILRCVPISNHLYFYWYRQILGQKVEFLVSFYNNEISEKSEIFDDQFSVERPDGSNFTLKIRSTKLEDSAMYFCASSEGVTPGELFFGEGSRLTVL.

The chain carries TRBV15 and TRBJ1-4; the D is unclear. Germline V CDR1 and CDR2: LNHNV, YYDKDF (reference sequence). Trimming shortened V by 3 bases and J by 3 bases, and 8 bases separated the two germline ends. This CDR3 has 14 residues. This CDR3 is CATSSQVPNEKLFF. DNA of the CDR3: TGTGCCACCAGCAGTCAGGTCCCTAATGAAAAACTGTTTTTT. The entire variable domain, with the rest obtained from reference TRBV15 and TRBJ1-4, is as follows: DAMVIQNPRYQVTQFGKPVTLSCSQTLNHNVMYWYQQKSSQAPKLLFHYYDKDFNNEADTPDNFQSRRPNTSFCFLDIRSPGLGDTAMYLCATSSQVPNEKLFFGSGTQLSVL.

V and J are TRBV28 and TRBJ2-5; TRBD2 is a possible D gene (7 bases). V lost 3 bases, J lost 2 bases, and 13 bases lay in between. CDR1 and CDR2 (germline): MDHEN, SYDVKM. This CDR3 is built from 15 residues. CDR3 region: CASSFGGAPQETQYF. The DNA of the CDR3 is TGTGCCAGCAGTTTTGGGGGGGCCCCACAAGAGACCCAGTACTTC.